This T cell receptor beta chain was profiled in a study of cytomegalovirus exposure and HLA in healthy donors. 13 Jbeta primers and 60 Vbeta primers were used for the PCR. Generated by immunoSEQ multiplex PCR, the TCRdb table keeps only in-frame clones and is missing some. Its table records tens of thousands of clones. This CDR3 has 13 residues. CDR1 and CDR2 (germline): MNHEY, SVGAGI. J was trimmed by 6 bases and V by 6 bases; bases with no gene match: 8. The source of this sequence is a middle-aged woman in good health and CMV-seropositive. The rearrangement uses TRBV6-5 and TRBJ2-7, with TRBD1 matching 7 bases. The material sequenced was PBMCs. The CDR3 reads CASRETGLGEQYF. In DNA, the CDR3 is TGTGCCAGCAGGGAGACAGGGTTGGGCGAGCAGTACTTC.